Listed here are 9 T cell receptor beta chains from one sample, sequenced in a study of cytotoxic CD8 clonotypes in ibrutinib-treated CLL. Libraries were prepared by immunoSEQ multiplex PCR; TCRdb keeps only in-frame clonotypes and omits some of them. The data show about 160,000 clones, with about 80% seen just once and roughly 2% held by the top ten. The specimen was PBMCs, collected after 12 months of ibrutinib treatment. All receptors derive from a human donor with chronic lymphocytic leukemia.

V gene TRBV7-9 combines with J gene TRBJ2-7; a weak D match, TRBD1 (5 bases). The V end was cut by 5 bases, the J end by 5 bases, with 13 bases between. The CDR3 consists of 13 residues. Germline V gene data show CDR1 as SEHNR and CDR2 as FQNEAQ (reference sequence). The CDR3 region is CASSLAGNHEQYF. The CDR3, as DNA: TGTGCCAGCAGCCTCGCAGGGAACCACGAGCAGTACTTC.

As for this clone: This CDR3 is also generated by other DNA sequences in the sample. The V call is TRBV7-9, the J call TRBJ1-3; the D gene is possibly TRBD1 (6 bases). The CDR3 runs to 15 residues. CDR1 is SEHNR, CDR2 FQNEAQ, per germline (reference sequence). V lost 5 bases to trimming and J lost 0 bases, with 11 bases between them. For the CDR3, the DNA is TGTGCCAGCAGCCTAGAAGGGGGCTCTGGAAACACCATATATTTT. This gives the protein CASSLEGGSGNTIYF. The variable domain in full, with the rest retrieved from reference TRBV7-9 and TRBJ1-3, is DTGVSQNPRHKITKRGQNVTFRCDPISEHNRLYWYRQTLGQGPEFLTYFQNEAQLEKSRLLSDRFSAERPKGSFSTLEIQRTEQGDSAMYLCASSLEGGSGNTIYFGEGSWLTVV.

This clone has at least ten counts. The chain joins TRBV10-3 to TRBJ1-2; D uncertain. The CDR3 spans 13 residues. Germline V gene lookup returns CDR1 ENHRY and CDR2 SYGVKD. The V end was cut by 6 bases, the J end by 5 bases, with 13 bases between. The CDR3 protein is CAIRDGKLYGYTF. The DNA for the CDR3 is TGTGCCATCAGAGACGGTAAACTATATGGCTACACCTTC.

J is TRBJ1-1 and V is TRBV7-3; 8 bases are shared with TRBD1. Germline loops: CDR1 SGHTA, CDR2 FQGTGA. The CDR3 covers 14 residues. After removal of 6 bases from V and 2 bases from J, the junction contained 5 bases not matched to a gene. The DNA of the CDR3 is TGTGCCAGCAGTAGGACAGGGCCCAACACTGAAGCTTTCTTT. Residues: CASSRTGPNTEAFF.

V usage is TRBV5-6 and J usage is TRBJ1-2; D may be TRBD1 (5 bases). The CDR3 consists of 18 residues. Between the trimmed V and J ends, which lost 0 bases and 7 bases, there was a span of 25 bases. CDR1 is SGHDT, CDR2 YYEEEE, per germline. CDR3: CASSLEGALSQSPGGYTF. The CDR3 nucleotides are TGTGCCAGCAGCTTGGAAGGGGCCCTATCTCAGTCCCCCGGTGGCTACACCTTC.

The chain is built from TRBV9 and TRBJ1-1; D remains ambiguous. The length of the CDR3 is 15 residues. Trimming shortened V by 0 bases and J by 3 bases, and 12 bases separated the two germline ends. Germline V gene sequence: CDR1 SGDLS, CDR2 YYNGEE. CDR3 DNA sequence: TGTGCCAGCAGCGTAGGCTTGCGGAGGGACACTGAAGCTTTCTTT. Protein product: CASSVGLRRDTEAFF.

This clone was recorded once. The chain combines TRBV6-5 with TRBJ2-6; D unresolved. Between the trimmed V and J ends, which lost 2 bases and 2 bases, there was a span of 7 bases. CDR3 length: 15 amino acids. Per the germline V gene, CDR1 is MNHEY and CDR2 is SVGAGI. This chain's CDR3 is CASSYEVTGANVLTF. As DNA, the CDR3 is TGTGCCAGCAGTTACGAGGTGACTGGGGCCAACGTCCTGACTTTC.

J is TRBJ1-6 and V is TRBV9; D not certain. V was cut by 0 bases and J by 5 bases, with 6 bases left in between. The CDR3 length is 14 residues. Germline V gene data show CDR1 as SGDLS and CDR2 as YYNGEE. CDR3 sequence: CASSVGQDNSPLHF. The CDR3 nucleotides read TGTGCCAGCAGCGTAGGGCAGGATAATTCACCCCTCCACTTT.

The V and J genes are TRBV28 and TRBJ2-7; 9 bases align to TRBD1. Germline V gives CDR1 MDHEN, CDR2 SYDVKM. With 5 bases clipped from V and 3 bases from J, the junction kept 5 bases outside the gene matches. The CDR3 covers 14 residues. CDR3 nucleotide sequence: TGTGCCAGCAGTGGACACAGGGGGCACTACGAGCAGTACTTC. Translated, it gives CASSGHRGHYEQYF.